The next 14 T cell receptor beta chains were all read from a single sample in a study of immune characteristics of hereditary and idiopathic chronic pancreatitis. Patients having total pancreatectomy with islet autotransplantation provided the chronic pancreatitis pancreas tissue. Using immunoSEQ multiplex PCR, the repertoire was profiled, and TCRdb retains in-frame clones only, with some absent. The sample has about 6,000 clones, approximately 80% seen once; the top ten hold under 7.5%. The sequencing input was pancreas tissue with hereditary chronic pancreatitis. The receptors shown here come from a human donor with chronic pancreatitis.

The rearrangement joins TRBV2 to TRBJ1-2; D may be TRBD1 (6 bases). The V end was cut by 2 bases, the J end by 4 bases, with 8 bases between. Germline V CDR1 and CDR2: SNHLY, FYNNEI. The CDR3 extends over 13 amino acids. CDR3 region: CASSERQVYGYTF. In nucleotides, the CDR3 is TGTGCCAGCAGTGAACGACAGGTCTATGGCTACACCTTC.

The genes are TRBV27 and TRBJ2-7; 11 bases match TRBD2. Germline lookup yields CDR1 MNHEY and CDR2 SMNVEV (reference sequence). The CDR3 has 16 amino acids. V lost 5 bases to trimming and J lost 3 bases; unmatched junction nucleotides: 9. This CDR3 reads CASSRTSLAGGYEQYF. CDR3 DNA sequence: TGTGCCAGCAGTCGGACCTCGCTAGCGGGGGGCTACGAGCAGTACTTC.

The rearrangement joins TRBV6-4 to TRBJ2-3; 9 nucleotides match TRBD2. Trimming removed 4 bases from V and 2 bases from J; junction bases left unmatched: 1. Germline V gene data show CDR1 as MRHNA and CDR2 as SNTAGT. The length of the CDR3 is 14 residues. For the CDR3, the DNA is TGTGCCAGCAGTGGCGGGGGGGCCACAGATACGCAGTATTTT. Its translation is CASSGGGATDTQYF.

This chain connects TRBV7-2 to TRBJ2-7; D unresolved. CDR1 is SGHTA, CDR2 FQGNSA, per germline. The CDR3 loop spans 13 amino acids. V was clipped by 3 bases and J by 0 bases, with 6 bases between them. The CDR3 DNA is TGTGCCAGCAGCTTCACGAGCTCCTACGAGCAGTACTTC. Translated: CASSFTSSYEQYF.

V and J are TRBV6-5 and TRBJ2-7; 7 bases agree with TRBD1. CDR3 length: 15 residues. J was trimmed by 0 bases and V by 0 bases; bases with no gene match: 2. CDR1 and CDR2 from the germline V gene are MNHEY and SVGAGI. CDR3 nucleotides: TGTGCCAGCAGTTACTCTCGGGACAGCTCCTACGAGCAGTACTTC. Encoded protein: CASSYSRDSSYEQYF.

In this sample, this clone turned up a few times. This sequence joins TRBV18 and TRBJ1-1; 7 nucleotides agree with TRBD1. The CDR3 is 14 amino acids. J gave up 8 bases and V 3 bases, and 9 bases lay outside the gene matches. CDR1 and CDR2 (germline): KGHSH, LQKENI. The CDR3 loop reads CASSPFKGTEEAFF. CDR3 nucleotide sequence: TGTGCCAGCTCACCGTTTAAAGGGACAGAAGAAGCTTTCTTT.

The chain is built from TRBV7-2 and TRBJ2-7; 10 nucleotides match TRBD1. CDR3 length equals 15 residues. After removal of 1 base from V and 2 bases from J, the junction contained 2 bases not matched to a gene. CDR1 is SGHTA, CDR2 FQGNSA, per germline. CDR3 coding DNA: TGTGCCAGCAGCTTAGGGGACAGGGGACCCTACGAGCAGTACTTC. Amino acid sequence: CASSLGDRGPYEQYF.

The chain joins TRBV21-1 to TRBJ2-1; the tabulated D call, TRBD2, remains unverified against the DNA. TRBV21-1 is reported as a pseudogene. This CDR3 comprises 15 residues. The CDR3: CASSKLVRSGVEQFF. CDR3 sequence (DNA): TGTGCCAGCAGCAAATTAGTTCGGAGCGGGGTAGAGCAGTTCTTC.

V and J are TRBV6-2 or TRBV6-3 and TRBJ2-5; TRBD1 might be the D (5 bases). The germline gives CDR1 MNHEY, CDR2 SVGEGT. CDR3 length equals 15 residues. V was cut by 0 bases and J by 4 bases, with 12 bases left in between. CDR3 residues: CASSYSKRGSETQYF. CDR3 DNA: TGTGCCAGCAGTTACTCGAAAAGGGGATCAGAGACCCAGTACTTC.

This clone was detected once. V is TRBV7-6 and J is TRBJ2-6; D is ambiguous. This CDR3 is built from 18 residues. The germline V and J ends were trimmed by 2 bases and 0 bases, with 14 bases remaining between them. Germline loops: CDR1 SGHVS, CDR2 FNYEAQ. The CDR3 reads CASSLSTAVGSGANVLTF. For the CDR3, the DNA is TGTGCCAGCAGCTTATCGACTGCTGTAGGCTCTGGGGCCAACGTCCTGACTTTC.

V gene TRBV6-1 combines with J gene TRBJ1-6; D gene unclear. CDR1 and CDR2 (germline): MNHNS, SASEGT. V was clipped by 1 base and J by 8 bases, with 15 bases between them. The CDR3 has 16 amino acids. The CDR3 reads CASSEVPGVEDSPLHF. The CDR3 coding sequence is TGTGCCAGCAGTGAAGTTCCCGGGGTAGAGGATTCACCCCTCCACTTT.

CDR3 nucleotides: TGTGCCAGCGGGCTCGGGGGGTCTGGAAACACCATATATTTT. This codes for CASGLGGSGNTIYF. The rearrangement uses TRBV7-2 and TRBJ1-3; D might be TRBD1 (5 bases). CDR1 is SGHTA, CDR2 FQGNSA, per germline. The CDR3 runs 14 residues. The V end was cut by 8 bases, the J end by 1 base, with 12 bases between.

The rearrangement uses TRBV7-9 and TRBJ2-3, with TRBD2 identical over 7 bases. This CDR3 has 15 residues. The V and J ends lost 1 base and 1 base, in that order; junction bases with no gene match: 2. CDR1 SEHNR and CDR2 FQNEAQ come from the germline V gene (reference sequence). The CDR3, as DNA: TGTGCCAGCAGCTTAGTGGCGGGGGGCACAGATACGCAGTATTTT. Translating it yields CASSLVAGGTDTQYF.

The rearrangement uses TRBV7-2 and TRBJ2-1; 13 positions match TRBD2. V trimming: 5 bases; J trimming: 4 bases; junction bases outside the gene matches: 8. This CDR3 region has 17 residues. The germline V gene encodes CDR1 SGHTA and CDR2 FQGNSA. CDR3 nucleotide sequence: TGTGCCAGCAGCGTCCCGACTAGCGGGGGGATTTACAATGAGCAGTTCTTC. Translated: CASSVPTSGGIYNEQFF.